The 16 T cell receptor beta chains reported below all come from one sample, sequenced in a study of Graves' ophthalmopathy and Graves' hyperthyroidism (dated by TCRdb to 2016 to 2019). The sequencer listed for this sample is Illumina HiSeq 2000. For repertoire sequencing, TCR beta CDR3 regions were amplified from RNA transcripts. A first-round RT-PCR used HTBI primers with the Qiagen OneStep RT-PCR kit, followed by a second-round multiplex PCR, size selection and purification. In-frame beta chains were kept once TCRdb had trimmed the public reads at Q25 with fastp and called clones with MiXCR. Every entry covers one CDR3 protein and lists the most common genes and DNA from its rows. The sample table records about 620,000 distinct CDR3 sequences; about 20% of these occur just once. The ten largest make up around 6.9% of the sample. Sequencing used peripheral blood. The receptors stem from a woman aged 18 to 35 with stable Graves' hyperthyroidism. Some clones in this sample may be carry-over from other donors' samples. Donor details come from another sample of the same person, matched by shared clones.

This clonotype was recorded many times. The chain couples TRBV7-2 to TRBJ2-7; possible D gene TRBD1, 5 bases. The CDR3 consists of 14 residues. The V gene's germline CDR1 is SGHTA and CDR2 FQGNSA. Trimming cost V 1 base and J 0 bases, with 7 bases left between them. Written as DNA, the CDR3 is TGTGCCAGCAGCTTAGGGGGCTACTCCTACGAGCAGTACTTC. Translated: CASSLGGYSYEQYF.

This clonotype came up once. The chain carries TRBV10-3 and TRBJ1-2, with D uncertain. The CDR3 sequence is 10 residues long. Germline CDR1 is ENHRY and CDR2 is SYGVKD. Trimming removed 3 bases from V and 13 bases from J, with 9 bases in between. The chain's CDR3 is CAISDEERTF. In DNA, the CDR3 is TGTGCCATCAGTGATGAGGAGCGCACCTTC.

The rearrangement uses TRBV7-2 and TRBJ1-2; D is ambiguous. The CDR3 has 13 amino acids. The germline V gene encodes CDR1 SGHTA and CDR2 FQGNSA. V gave up 5 bases and J gave up 6 bases, with 13 bases separating them. The CDR3 reads CASSLPHINGYTF. CDR3 sequence (DNA): TGTGCCAGCAGCCTACCCCACATAAATGGCTACACCTTC.

This clonotype was seen ten or more times. This sequence joins TRBV20-1 and TRBJ2-7; D perhaps matches TRBD2 (6 bases). The CDR3 loop spans 15 amino acids. Per germline, CDR1 DFQATT and CDR2 SNEGSKA (reference sequence). V lost 0 bases and J 2 bases, leaving 14 bases between the germline ends. Written as DNA, the CDR3 is TGCAGTGCTAGAGATAACCGTGGGACTCCCTACGAGCAGTACTTC. This encodes CSARDNRGTPYEQYF.

The gene calls are TRBV2 and TRBJ1-1, with no clear D. V gave up 6 bases and J gave up 1 base, with 21 bases separating them. The germline V gene encodes CDR1 SNHLY and CDR2 FYNNEI. CDR3 length equals 17 residues. The CDR3 sequence: CASRAREGSGKNTEAFF. CDR3 sequence (DNA): TGTGCCAGCAGGGCACGGGAGGGAAGTGGAAAGAACACTGAAGCTTTCTTT.

This clonotype was found many times. The chain uses TRBV30 and TRBJ1-1; TRBD1 might be the D (5 bases). Germline assignment: CDR1 GTSNPN and CDR2 SVGIG (reference sequence). This CDR3 is built from 12 residues. V lost 5 bases and J 4 bases, leaving 11 bases between the germline ends. For the CDR3, the DNA is TGTGCCTGGTCCTCCGGGGGCACTGAAGCTTTCTTT. It is translated as CAWSSGGTEAFF.

This clonotype appeared many times. The gene calls are TRBV29-1 and TRBJ2-7, with D perhaps matching TRBD1 (5 bases). The CDR3 is 12 residues long. Trimming took 7 bases from V and 2 from J, leaving 12 bases between them. The germline gives CDR1 SQVTM, CDR2 ANQGSEA. CDR3 loop: CSALTVAYEQYF. In nucleotides, the CDR3 is TGCAGCGCCCTGACAGTTGCCTACGAGCAGTACTTC.

This sequence joins TRBV5-6 and TRBJ2-7, with 7 bases aligning to TRBD2. CDR1 and CDR2 from the germline V gene are SGHDT and YYEEEE. The CDR3 has 16 amino acids. V lost 5 bases and J lost 2; bases outside the gene matches: 13. The CDR3 DNA sequence: TGTGCCAGCAGTATTGTGGTAGCGGGCGGGACCTACGAGCAGTACTTC. Amino acids: CASSIVVAGGTYEQYF.

The table lists this clonotype with a few counts. The rearrangement uses TRBV5-1 and TRBJ2-7, with TRBD1 identical over 7 bases. CDR3 length: 14 amino acids. CDR1 and CDR2 from the germline V gene are SGHRS and YFSETQ. V shed 0 bases, J shed 4 bases, and the junction held 4 bases outside the gene matches. The CDR3 region is CASSLAGDRYEQYF. DNA of the CDR3: TGCGCCAGCAGCTTGGCCGGGGACAGATACGAGCAGTACTTC.

The chain recombines TRBV4-1 with TRBJ2-5; TRBD1 might be the D (5 bases). Germline lookup yields CDR1 MGHRA and CDR2 YSYEKL. Deletions cut 4 bases from V and 5 bases from J, with 20 bases between. The CDR3 contains 16 residues. The CDR3 reads CASSPLPVTASETQYF. The CDR3 DNA is TGCGCCAGCAGCCCCCTTCCTGTGACAGCGTCGGAGACCCAGTACTTC.

This clonotype was detected ten times or more. The rearrangement joins TRBV9 to TRBJ1-1, with 9 positions matching TRBD1. V was pared by 3 bases and J by 4 bases, with 7 bases of the junction left unmatched. Germline CDR1 reads SGDLS; CDR2 reads YYNGEE. The CDR3 consists of 15 residues. The CDR3: CASSAAGTGSTEAFF. In DNA, the CDR3 is TGTGCCAGCAGCGCTGCCGGGACAGGGAGCACTGAAGCTTTCTTT.

This clonotype occurred many times. The genes are TRBV30 and TRBJ2-7; D gene uncertain. V was cut by 1 base and J by 5 bases, with 6 bases left in between. Germline loops: CDR1 GTSNPN, CDR2 SVGIG (reference sequence). The CDR3 contains 11 residues. The CDR3 DNA reads TGTGCCTGGAGTGGGATCAACGAGCAGTACTTC. It translates to CAWSGINEQYF.

At least ten counts were recorded for this clonotype. This chain uses TRBV11-2 with TRBJ2-7, with 10 bases identical to TRBD1. Looked up from germline, CDR1 is SGHAT and CDR2 is FQNNGV. After removal of 5 bases from V and 5 bases from J, the junction contained 9 bases not matched to a gene. This CDR3 has 15 residues. DNA for the CDR3: TGTGCCAGCAGCCTCGGACAGGGGGGAATGAACGAGCAGTACTTC. Protein product: CASSLGQGGMNEQYF.

This clonotype was picked up many times. V and J are TRBV5-1 and TRBJ1-1; 11 bases are a match to TRBD1. This CDR3 spans 17 amino acids. Germline CDR1 SGHRS, CDR2 YFSETQ. Germline trimming cut 3 bases from V and 4 bases from J; bases unmatched to any gene: 11. The DNA of the CDR3 is TGCGCCAGCAGCTCCACAGGGACAGGGGGGACAGGCACTGAAGCTTTCTTT. Protein: CASSSTGTGGTGTEAFF.

The rearrangement uses TRBV4-1 and TRBJ2-7; possible D gene TRBD1, 6 bases. V was clipped by 4 bases and J by 2 bases, with 30 bases between them. This CDR3 region has 20 residues. The germline V gene has CDR1 MGHRA and CDR2 YSYEKL. The CDR3 protein is CASSPRFQTGPKAPTYEQYF. The DNA of the CDR3 is TGCGCCAGCAGCCCAAGATTTCAGACAGGTCCGAAGGCTCCTACCTACGAGCAGTACTTC.

This clonotype was counted many times. The chain joins TRBV6-2 or TRBV6-3 to TRBJ1-5; D unresolved. Germline CDR1 is MNHEY and CDR2 is SVGEGT. V lost 5 bases to trimming and J lost 7 bases, with 12 bases between them. This CDR3 has 13 residues. CDR3 in amino acids: CASSPHPGQPQHF. In DNA, the CDR3 is TGTGCCAGCAGTCCCCACCCGGGGCAGCCCCAGCATTTT.